The 30 T cell receptor beta chains below were found in one sample sequenced in a study of T cell changes during pregnancy in multiple sclerosis (dated by TCRdb to about 2019). Libraries were built with the immunoSEQ multiplex PCR assay. What TCRdb holds here is the immuneACCESS table cut down to in-frame rearrangements. Part of the clones is not present; checked against another copy, under half of the missing clones reflect an unresolved V gene, and the others are unexplained. The sample includes tens of thousands of clones, with approximately 92% observed a single time. The top ten clones comprise roughly 0.94% of the sample. The material sequenced was peripheral blood, taken in the first trimester of pregnancy. The receptors derive from a female donor with multiple sclerosis, enrolled in a pregnancy study.

V gene TRBV7-9 combines with J gene TRBJ1-5; tentative D call: TRBD1 (6 bases). The CDR3 is made up of 15 amino acids. Germline loops: CDR1 SEHNR, CDR2 FQNEAQ (reference sequence). V was pared by 1 base and J by 4 bases, with 11 bases between. The CDR3 bases are TGTGCCAGCAGCTTAGAGGGGGGGGCGAATCAGCCCCAGCATTTT. This codes for CASSLEGGANQPQHF.

This chain uses TRBV2 with TRBJ1-2; D perhaps matches TRBD1 (5 bases). The CDR3 has 13 amino acids. V lost 5 bases to trimming and J lost 4 bases, with 11 bases between them. CDR1 is SNHLY and CDR2 is FYNNEI in the germline V gene. This chain's CDR3 is CASSSRAFYGYTF. In DNA form, the CDR3 reads TGTGCCAGCAGTAGCAGGGCCTTCTATGGCTACACCTTC.

This rearrangement joins TRBV29-1 to TRBJ2-7; a weak D match, TRBD2 (6 bases). This CDR3 is 12 amino acids long. Germline CDR1 is SQVTM and CDR2 is ANQGSEA. V was trimmed by 4 bases and J by 2 bases, leaving 9 bases between them. DNA of the CDR3: TGCAGCGTTGGGAGGGGACCCTACGAGCAGTACTTC. It yields the protein CSVGRGPYEQYF.

The CDR3 protein is CASSLGDVGGTGVGGYTF. The CDR3, as DNA: TGTGCCAGCAGCTTAGGTGATGTCGGGGGGACAGGGGTTGGTGGCTACACCTTC. The V call is TRBV7-2, the J call TRBJ1-2; TRBD1 aligns across 10 bases. The CDR3 has 18 amino acids. Unmatched junction bases numbered 15, after V lost 1 base and J lost 7 bases. The germline V gene has CDR1 SGHTA and CDR2 FQGNSA.

This chain links TRBV6-1 with TRBJ1-5; D uncertain. This CDR3 has 13 amino acids. Germline CDR1 is MNHNS and CDR2 is SASEGT. V was pared by 4 bases and J by 11 bases, with 15 bases between. CDR3 amino acids: CASSVQTSRAQHF. CDR3 DNA sequence: TGTGCCAGCAGTGTACAAACGTCTAGAGCCCAGCATTTT.

The rearrangement joins TRBV4-2 to TRBJ2-5, with D possibly TRBD2 on 6 matching bases. Germline V CDR1 and CDR2: LGHNA, YNFKEQ. V was shortened by 1 base and J by 1 base, with 7 bases between the two germline ends. This CDR3 comprises 14 residues. CDR3 residues: CASSQVLAQETQYF. The CDR3 DNA follows: TGTGCCAGCAGCCAAGTACTAGCCCAAGAGACCCAGTACTTC.

V usage is TRBV6-1 and J usage is TRBJ1-5, with TRBD1 matching over 9 bases. The length of the CDR3 is 14 residues. The J segment lost 4 bases and the V segment lost 4 bases, leaving 2 bases of the junction unmatched. Germline assignment: CDR1 MNHNS and CDR2 SASEGT. CDR3 region: CASSVGQGNQPQHF. The CDR3 DNA is TGTGCCAGCAGTGTGGGACAGGGTAATCAGCCCCAGCATTTT.

The V call is TRBV13, the J call TRBJ2-5; 8 positions agree with TRBD1. The CDR3 totals 15 residues. The germline V gene has CDR1 PRHDT and CDR2 FYEKMQ (reference sequence). V dropped 5 bases and J dropped 0; count of bases not matched to a gene: 5. The CDR3: CASSRQGSYQETQYF. In nucleotides, the CDR3 is TGTGCCAGCAGCAGACAGGGGTCGTACCAAGAGACCCAGTACTTC.

This clone showed up just once. The rearrangement joins TRBV7-2 to TRBJ2-5; tentative D call: TRBD1 (7 bases). The germline V and J ends were trimmed by 0 bases and 4 bases, with 12 bases remaining between them. Germline CDR1 is SGHTA and CDR2 is FQGNSA. The CDR3 has 15 residues. CDR3 amino acids: CASSLAAGGTETQYF. CDR3 coding DNA: TGTGCCAGCAGCTTAGCGGCAGGGGGGACAGAGACCCAGTACTTC.

The V call is TRBV7-6, the J call TRBJ2-7, with a tentative D call TRBD2 (6 bases). The CDR3 sequence is 13 residues long. The germline V gene has CDR1 SGHVS and CDR2 FNYEAQ. Trimming removed 0 bases from V and 6 bases from J, with 9 bases in between. CDR3 nucleotide sequence: TGTGCCAGCAGCTTAGCGGAGGAGGGCGAGCAGTACTTC. Residues: CASSLAEEGEQYF.

This clone has only one observation. The gene calls are TRBV2 and TRBJ2-1; 11 bases match TRBD2. This CDR3 has 14 amino acids. Looked up from germline, CDR1 is SNHLY and CDR2 is FYNNEI. The ends lost 6 bases at V and 9 bases at J; junction bases unmatched: 7. The CDR3 DNA follows: TGTGCCAGCAGAACTAGCGGGGGAGGAGGTGAGCAGTTCTTC. This gives the protein CASRTSGGGGEQFF.

This sequence joins TRBV4-1 and TRBJ2-7; D may be TRBD1 (6 bases). The germline V gene encodes CDR1 MGHRA and CDR2 YSYEKL. This CDR3 has 16 residues. Deletions cut 0 bases from V and 3 bases from J, with 15 bases between. The CDR3: CASSQEVRTADYEQYF. CDR3 sequence (DNA): TGCGCCAGCAGCCAAGAAGTAAGGACAGCGGACTACGAGCAGTACTTC.

The J gene is TRBJ2-7, the V gene TRBV6-5; TRBD1 matches at 9 bases. Germline V gene data show CDR1 as MNHEY and CDR2 as SVGAGI. The CDR3 runs to 15 residues. J lost 3 bases, V lost 5 bases, and 8 bases had no gene match. CDR3 loop: CASSGEGTGSYEQYF. CDR3 bases: TGTGCCAGCAGTGGAGAGGGGACAGGGAGCTACGAGCAGTACTTC.

This sequence joins TRBV11-3 and TRBJ2-2, with D unresolved. Per germline, CDR1 SGHNT and CDR2 YENEEA. Trimming removed 5 bases at V and 0 bases at J, with 7 bases between. There are 14 residues in the CDR3. The chain's CDR3 is CASSVGANTGELFF. CDR3 coding DNA: TGTGCCAGCAGCGTTGGAGCGAACACCGGGGAGCTGTTTTTT. The variable domain in full, with the rest retrieved from reference TRBV11-3 and TRBJ2-2, is EAGVVQSPRYKIIEKKQPVAFWCNPISGHNTLYWYLQNLGQGPELLIRYENEEAVDDSQLPKDRFSAERLKGVDSTLKIQPAELGDSAVYLCASSVGANTGELFFGEGSRLTVL.

V is TRBV2 and J is TRBJ2-1; 15 nucleotides line up with TRBD2. After removal of 5 bases from V and 7 bases from J, the junction contained 6 bases not matched to a gene. The CDR3 runs to 16 residues. CDR1 SNHLY and CDR2 FYNNEI come from the germline V gene. This CDR3 reads CASSPLGLAGGNEQFF. The CDR3 DNA reads TGTGCCAGCAGTCCTCTGGGACTAGCGGGAGGTAATGAGCAGTTCTTC.

The rearrangement uses TRBV19 and TRBJ1-3; 7 bases map to TRBD1. Germline V gene sequence: CDR1 LNHDA, CDR2 SQIVND (reference sequence). CDR3 size: 11 residues. Germline trimming cut 3 bases from V and 16 bases from J; bases unmatched to any gene: 6. The CDR3 protein is CASSIGTASYF. In nucleotides, the CDR3 is TGTGCCAGTAGTATTGGGACAGCCAGCTATTTT.

The V and J genes are TRBV15 and TRBJ2-5; weak D call: TRBD2 (6 bases). Deletions cut 1 base from V and 6 bases from J, with 18 bases between. Germline assignment: CDR1 LNHNV and CDR2 YYDKDF (reference sequence). The CDR3 sequence is 16 residues long. The CDR3 reads CATSRGDLGGLKTQYF. DNA for the CDR3: TGTGCCACCAGCAGAGGGGACCTGGGGGGATTAAAGACCCAGTACTTC.

V and J are TRBV9 and TRBJ2-3; 10 bases agree with TRBD2. Germline loops: CDR1 SGDLS, CDR2 YYNGEE. Losses at the gene ends were 2 bases for V and 0 bases for J; bases not matched to a gene: 9. The length of the CDR3 is 18 residues. DNA of the CDR3: TGTGCCAGCAGCGTCACCACTTGGACTAGCGGAAGCACAGATACGCAGTATTTT. Translating it yields CASSVTTWTSGSTDTQYF.

The V and J genes are TRBV12-5 and TRBJ2-3; 7 bases fit TRBD1. The ends lost 1 base at V and 8 bases at J; junction bases unmatched: 6. Germline V gene sequence: CDR1 LGHNT, CDR2 FRNRAP. The CDR3 extends over 14 amino acids. The CDR3 nucleotides are TGTGCTAGTGGTTTGGGACAGGGCTTTGGTACGCAGTATTTT. Its translation: CASGLGQGFGTQYF.

In its sample, this clone was seen once. V usage is TRBV7-2 and J usage is TRBJ1-2, with 9 nucleotides matching TRBD1. This CDR3 region has 13 residues. Germline V gives CDR1 SGHTA, CDR2 FQGNSA. Losses at the gene ends were 5 bases for V and 5 bases for J; bases not matched to a gene: 3. The DNA of the CDR3 is TGTGCCAGCAGCAGGACAGGGGAATATGGCTACACCTTC. Its protein is CASSRTGEYGYTF.

The chain carries TRBV2 and TRBJ2-2; weak D call: TRBD1 (6 bases). This CDR3 region has 14 residues. The germline V gene has CDR1 SNHLY and CDR2 FYNNEI. Trimming removed 7 bases from V and 7 bases from J, with 16 bases in between. The CDR3 DNA sequence: TGTGCCAGCACCTTGGACAGCCTGGGCGGGGAGCTGTTTTTT. Its protein product is CASTLDSLGGELFF.

The chain recombines TRBV5-1 with TRBJ1-1; 7 bases map to TRBD1. The ends lost 0 bases at V and 5 bases at J; junction bases unmatched: 10. CDR1 is SGHRS and CDR2 is YFSETQ in the germline V gene. The CDR3 has 16 residues. The CDR3 DNA sequence: TGCGCCAGCAGCTTGGTGGGTACAGGGGCGGGTACTGAAGCTTTCTTT. Its protein product is CASSLVGTGAGTEAFF.

This chain connects TRBV5-1 to TRBJ2-1; 8 bases agree with TRBD1. Germline trimming cut 2 bases from V and 7 bases from J; bases unmatched to any gene: 11. Germline V gene data show CDR1 as SGHRS and CDR2 as YFSETQ. The CDR3 runs 16 residues. Here the CDR3 DNA reads TGCGCCAGCAGCTTCGCCTTACAGGGGGTCAGGAATGAGCAGTTCTTC. Translating gives CASSFALQGVRNEQFF. Using reference TRBV5-1 and TRBJ2-1 for the parts outside the CDR3, the full variable domain is KAGVTQTPRYLIKTRGQQVTLSCSPISGHRSVSWYQQTPGQGLQFLFEYFSETQRNKGNFPGRFSGRQFSNSRSEMNVSTLELGDSALYLCASSFALQGVRNEQFFGPGTRLTVL.

The genes are TRBV5-1 and TRBJ2-5; D possibly corresponds to TRBD2 (5 bases). This CDR3 is built from 14 residues. V shed 5 bases and J shed 1 base, with 12 bases lying between them. Germline V gene data show CDR1 as SGHRS and CDR2 as YFSETQ. CDR3 nucleotide sequence: TGCGCCAGCAGAGGCGGTAGCGTCCAAGAGACCCAGTACTTC. Its translation is CASRGGSVQETQYF.

The gene calls are TRBV4-1 and TRBJ2-7; maybe TRBD2 (5 bases). V dropped 0 bases and J dropped 0 bases, with 12 bases sitting between them. Germline values: CDR1 MGHRA, CDR2 YSYEKL. CDR3 length: 16 residues. The CDR3 DNA reads TGCGCCAGCAGCCAAGAATATGGACTGAGCTCCTACGAGCAGTACTTC. This encodes CASSQEYGLSSYEQYF.

V usage is TRBV5-1 and J usage is TRBJ2-4, with D possibly TRBD1 on 5 matching bases. Germline lookup yields CDR1 SGHRS and CDR2 YFSETQ. This CDR3 has 18 amino acids. Between the trimmed V and J ends, which lost 2 bases and 1 base, there was a span of 19 bases. The CDR3, as DNA: TGCGCCAGCAGCTTAAACAGGCTACAGGCTAACGCCAAAAACATTCAGTACTTC. Protein sequence: CASSLNRLQANAKNIQYF.

The chain links TRBV19 to TRBJ1-5, with D possibly TRBD1 on 5 matching bases. V was shortened by 0 bases and J by 10 bases, with 13 bases between the two germline ends. The germline V gene encodes CDR1 LNHDA and CDR2 SQIVND (reference sequence). The CDR3 length is 14 residues. CDR3 amino acids: CASSIEKGPKPQHF. CDR3 sequence (DNA): TGTGCCAGTAGTATAGAAAAGGGGCCAAAACCCCAGCATTTT.

V and J are TRBV6-5 and TRBJ2-5; a possible D gene is TRBD2 (6 bases). The J call could be wrong; TRBJ2-7 is a better fit for the DNA end. The length of the CDR3 is 15 residues. Germline CDR1 MNHEY, CDR2 SVGAGI. CDR3 sequence reads: CASSYSRGGPYEQYF. In DNA, the CDR3 is TGTGCCAGCAGTTACTCGCGGGGAGGTCCCTACGAGCAGTACTTC.

A few counts support this clone. This chain links TRBV9 with TRBJ2-7; D is possibly TRBD1 (6 bases). CDR3 length equals 15 residues. Trimming left V 3 bases short and J 0 bases short, with 13 bases between. The germline V gene has CDR1 SGDLS and CDR2 YYNGEE. CDR3 region: CASSGTVGASYEQYF. CDR3 DNA sequence: TGTGCCAGCAGCGGGACAGTAGGGGCCTCCTACGAGCAGTACTTC.

The chain couples TRBV21-1 to TRBJ1-2; TRBD1 was called by the table and not checked on the DNA. TRBV21-1 is flagged as a pseudogene. This CDR3 is 16 amino acids long. The CDR3 is CASSSVWDRGLDGYTF. CDR3 bases: TGTGCCAGCAGCTCAGTCTGGGACAGGGGGTTGGATGGCTACACCTTC.